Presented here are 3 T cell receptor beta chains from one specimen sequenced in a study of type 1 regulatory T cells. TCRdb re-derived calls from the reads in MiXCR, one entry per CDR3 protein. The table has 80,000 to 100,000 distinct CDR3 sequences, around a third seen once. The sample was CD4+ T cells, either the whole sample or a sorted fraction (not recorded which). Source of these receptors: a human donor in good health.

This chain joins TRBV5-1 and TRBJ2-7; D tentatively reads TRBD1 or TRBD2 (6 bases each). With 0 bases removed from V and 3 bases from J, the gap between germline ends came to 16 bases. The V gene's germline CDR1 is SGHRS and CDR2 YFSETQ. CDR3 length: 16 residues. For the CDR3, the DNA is TGCGCCAGCAGCTTGGTCCCCGTGGGGGGCGGCTACGAGCAGTACTTC. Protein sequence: CASSLVPVGGGYEQYF.

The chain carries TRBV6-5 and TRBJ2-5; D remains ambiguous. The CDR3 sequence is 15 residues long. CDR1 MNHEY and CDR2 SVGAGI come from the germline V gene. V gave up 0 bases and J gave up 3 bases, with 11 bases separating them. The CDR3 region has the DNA TGTGCCAGCAGTTACTCGGAAGTCGGAAAAGAGACCCAGTACTTC. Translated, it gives CASSYSEVGKETQYF.

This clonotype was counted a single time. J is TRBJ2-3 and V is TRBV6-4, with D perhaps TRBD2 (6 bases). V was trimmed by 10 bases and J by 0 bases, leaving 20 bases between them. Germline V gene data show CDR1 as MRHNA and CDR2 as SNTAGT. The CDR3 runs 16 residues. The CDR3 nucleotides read TGTGCCACGACCCGCATGGGCGGGAAAAGCACAGATACGCAGTATTTT. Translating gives CATTRMGGKSTDTQYF.